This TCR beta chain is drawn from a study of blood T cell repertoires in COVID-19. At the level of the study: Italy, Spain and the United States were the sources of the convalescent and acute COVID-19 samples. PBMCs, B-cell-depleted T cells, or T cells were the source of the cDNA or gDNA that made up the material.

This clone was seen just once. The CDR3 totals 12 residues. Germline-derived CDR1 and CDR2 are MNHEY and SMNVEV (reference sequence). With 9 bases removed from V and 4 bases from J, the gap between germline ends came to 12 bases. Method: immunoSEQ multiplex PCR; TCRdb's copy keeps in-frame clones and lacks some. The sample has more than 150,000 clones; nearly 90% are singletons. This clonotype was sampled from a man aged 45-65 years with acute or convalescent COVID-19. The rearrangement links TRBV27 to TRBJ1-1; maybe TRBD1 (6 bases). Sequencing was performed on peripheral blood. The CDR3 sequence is CASYRVGTEAFF. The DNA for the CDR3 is TGTGCCAGTTACAGGGTAGGCACTGAAGCTTTCTTT.